This is a list of T cell receptor beta chains from one sample in a study of blood T cell repertoires in COVID-19. Sequencing was performed with immunoSEQ multiplex PCR; in TCRdb, only in-frame clones are kept and a portion is missing. The sample includes 200,000 to 250,000 clones, about four fifths seen only once; the top ten take around 6.5%. The sample was PBMCs or T cells enriched from blood (not recorded which). The origin of the receptors is a woman between 35 and 50 years old who had recovered from COVID-19. The CDR3 runs from the conserved cysteine through the conserved F or W. A D gene is named only where the DNA matches it firmly. Size tells how often a clone was seen (once, few, many) or the class of an expanded clone, and some rows leave it out.

CDR3nt: TGTGCCAGCATCTCACTAGCGGGAGGCCAAGAGACCCAGTACTTC
CDR3aa: CASISLAGGQETQYF
d_gene: TRBD2
len: 15
abundance: -
v_gene: TRBV28
j_gene: TRBJ2-5

CDR3nt: TGTGCCAGCAGTTACCTAAGACTAGCGGGAGGGCATGAGCAGTTCTTC
CDR3aa: CASSYLRLAGGHEQFF
d_gene: TRBD2
len: 16
abundance: -
v_gene: TRBV6-5
j_gene: TRBJ2-1

CDR3nt: TGTGCCACCAGCAGAGGCCGGACCGGGACAGGGTACGAGCAGTACTTC
CDR3aa: CATSRGRTGTGYEQYF
d_gene: TRBD1
len: 16
abundance: -
v_gene: TRBV15
j_gene: TRBJ2-7

CDR3nt: TGTGCCAGCAGCCAGACGGAGACTAGTATTTACGATGAGCAGTTCTTC
CDR3aa: CASSQTETSIYDEQFF
d_gene: -
len: 16
abundance: -
v_gene: TRBV9
j_gene: TRBJ2-1

CDR3nt: TGTGCCAGCAGCTCGAACAGGGTTGTTGGCTACACCTTC
CDR3aa: CASSSNRVVGYTF
d_gene: -
len: 13
abundance: -
v_gene: TRBV5-6
j_gene: TRBJ1-2

CDR3nt: TGTGCCAGCTCCGAGGCGGGGGAACGGCCCCAGCATTTT
CDR3aa: CASSEAGERPQHF
d_gene: -
len: 13
abundance: -
v_gene: TRBV18
j_gene: TRBJ1-5

CDR3nt: TGCAGCGTTGAGGTCACTAGCGGGAGGGCCCTTGAGCAGTTCTTC
CDR3aa: CSVEVTSGRALEQFF
d_gene: TRBD2
len: 15
abundance: -
v_gene: TRBV29-1
j_gene: TRBJ2-1

CDR3nt: TGTGCCAGCAGCAAGGTAGGGACAGGTGTCTACTCCTACGAGCAGTACTTC
CDR3aa: CASSKVGTGVYSYEQYF
d_gene: -
len: 17
abundance: -
v_gene: TRBV21-1
j_gene: TRBJ2-7

CDR3nt: TGTGCCAGCAGCTTATTGGGCGGAGGGATGGGCTATGGCTACACCTTC
CDR3aa: CASSLLGGGMGYGYTF
d_gene: -
len: 16
abundance: -
v_gene: TRBV7-2
j_gene: TRBJ1-2

CDR3nt: TGTGCCAGTAGTAGGAGGGGTTCTCGTTGGAACAATGAGCAGTTCTTC
CDR3aa: CASSRRGSRWNNEQFF
d_gene: -
len: 16
abundance: -
v_gene: TRBV19
j_gene: TRBJ2-1

CDR3nt: TGTGCCAGCAGCTTAGGGAACGGGGCGAACACCGGGGAGCTGTTTTTT
CDR3aa: CASSLGNGANTGELFF
d_gene: -
len: 16
abundance: once
v_gene: TRBV7-9
j_gene: TRBJ2-2

CDR3nt: TGTGCCAGCAGCCACCCACTACGCTCCTACGAGCAGTACTTC
CDR3aa: CASSHPLRSYEQYF
d_gene: -
len: 14
abundance: -
v_gene: TRBV7-9
j_gene: TRBJ2-7

CDR3nt: TGTGCCAGCAGCTTAGTAATGGCAACAGGAAACACCATATATTTT
CDR3aa: CASSLVMATGNTIYF
d_gene: -
len: 15
abundance: once
v_gene: TRBV7-2
j_gene: TRBJ1-3

CDR3nt: TGTGCCAGCAAAGGAACAGGGGTTAATCAGCCCCAGCATTTT
CDR3aa: CASKGTGVNQPQHF
d_gene: TRBD1
len: 14
abundance: -
v_gene: TRBV6-5
j_gene: TRBJ1-5

CDR3nt: TGTGCCAGTAGTATCCGGACTAGCGGACTGGGCAATGAGCAGTTCTTC
CDR3aa: CASSIRTSGLGNEQFF
d_gene: TRBD2
len: 16
abundance: once
v_gene: TRBV19
j_gene: TRBJ2-1

CDR3nt: TGCGCCAGCAGCTTCGGGACTAGCACCGGGGAGCTGTTTTTT
CDR3aa: CASSFGTSTGELFF
d_gene: TRBD2
len: 14
abundance: many
v_gene: TRBV5-1
j_gene: TRBJ2-2

CDR3nt: TGTGCCAGCAGCGTAGGGACGGACAGGGTGTATGGCTACACCTTC
CDR3aa: CASSVGTDRVYGYTF
d_gene: TRBD1
len: 15
abundance: -
v_gene: TRBV9
j_gene: TRBJ1-2

CDR3nt: TGTGCCTGGAGTGTACGGTTAGCTATGAACACCGGGGAGCTGTTTTTT
CDR3aa: CAWSVRLAMNTGELFF
d_gene: -
len: 16
abundance: -
v_gene: TRBV30
j_gene: TRBJ2-2

CDR3nt: TGCGCCAGCAGCTTGGGGGCGGGAGGTGGCGATGAGCAGTTCTTC
CDR3aa: CASSLGAGGGDEQFF
d_gene: TRBD2
len: 15
abundance: -
v_gene: TRBV5-1
j_gene: TRBJ2-1

CDR3nt: TGTGCCAGCAGTTTTCGGGCGGGACCGCCTAGTTGGGAGCAGTTCTTC
CDR3aa: CASSFRAGPPSWEQFF
d_gene: -
len: 16
abundance: -
v_gene: TRBV27
j_gene: TRBJ2-1

CDR3nt: TGTGCCAGTAGTAGGACTCCGGGACAGACTAATGAAAAACTGTTTTTT
CDR3aa: CASSRTPGQTNEKLFF
d_gene: TRBD1
len: 16
abundance: -
v_gene: TRBV19
j_gene: TRBJ1-4

CDR3nt: TGCGCCAGCAACCCCCCGGGACTAGCGGATATAATGGGCAATGAGCAGTTCTTC
CDR3aa: CASNPPGLADIMGNEQFF
d_gene: TRBD2
len: 18
abundance: -
v_gene: TRBV5-1
j_gene: TRBJ2-1

CDR3nt: TGTGCCAGCTCTCCGGACAGCTCCTATGGCTACACCTTC
CDR3aa: CASSPDSSYGYTF
d_gene: -
len: 13
abundance: -
v_gene: TRBV18
j_gene: TRBJ1-2

CDR3nt: TGTGCCAGCAGCTTATCTCGGGTCACCGGGGAGCTGTTTTTT
CDR3aa: CASSLSRVTGELFF
d_gene: -
len: 14
abundance: -
v_gene: TRBV11-3
j_gene: TRBJ2-2

CDR3nt: TGCGCCAGCAGCTCGGGACACGGGATGAACACTGAAGCTTTCTTT
CDR3aa: CASSSGHGMNTEAFF
d_gene: -
len: 15
abundance: -
v_gene: TRBV4-1
j_gene: TRBJ1-1

CDR3nt: TGTGCTAGTGGTTTGGTACTAACAGGAAGGTTCAATGAGCAGTTCTTC
CDR3aa: CASGLVLTGRFNEQFF
d_gene: -
len: 16
abundance: -
v_gene: TRBV12-5
j_gene: TRBJ2-1

CDR3nt: TGCGCCAGCAGCTCGTCCGGGGGTCGGGAAACTGAAGCTTTCTTT
CDR3aa: CASSSSGGRETEAFF
d_gene: -
len: 15
abundance: -
v_gene: TRBV5-1
j_gene: TRBJ1-1

CDR3nt: TGTGCCAGCAGTTCAGGAGGAAAGTCCTCAAACTTC
CDR3aa: CASSSGGKSSNF
d_gene: -
len: 12
abundance: once
v_gene: TRBV28
j_gene: TRBJ1-2

CDR3nt: TGTGCCAGCCAAGCGGGAGGGCCGGCGGATACGCAGTATTTT
CDR3aa: CASQAGGPADTQYF
d_gene: TRBD2
len: 14
abundance: -
v_gene: TRBV7-2
j_gene: TRBJ2-3